This T cell receptor (beta chain) is drawn from a study of spatial heterogeneity in lung cancer (dated by TCRdb to the late 2010s). About the full investigation: Donors were some 78 patients with early-stage, untreated non-small cell lung cancer from the lung TRACERx cohort. Beta-chain transcripts were consistently detected in greater numbers than alpha-chain transcripts, which likely reflects a higher abundance of beta-chain transcripts. Nonsynonymous mutation counts, determined by whole-exome sequencing of tumor tissue, were related to features of the TCR repertoire. In the raw uncorrected reads, each unique combination of TCR and UMI appeared on average more than ten times. At surgery, both alpha and beta chains were TCR-sequenced in approximately 210 tumor regions, 63 to 65 matched nontumor lung samples and a few dozen PBMC samples. Follow-up PBMC samples were sequenced whenever available, with the median time to follow-up being two to three years after resection. In non-small cell lung cancer, the study quantitatively compared TCR alpha and beta repertoires across several tumor regions, matched nontumor lung, and blood.

The library was obtained by 5' RACE. The sample was run on a NextSeq 500. The TCR library protocol attached a unique molecular identifier to each TCR cDNA molecule to allow correction of PCR and sequencing errors. On the study's bioinformatics: TCR identification, UMI-based error correction and CDR3 extraction were all carried out with Decombinator tools. TCRs above a frequency of 2 per 1,000, corresponding to the top 1% of the tumor frequency distribution, were defined as expanded. Renyi diversity was calculated using the R vegan package after each repertoire was subsampled 100 times to 5,000 TCRs. CDR3 similarity networks were constructed using string-kernel similarity of amino acid triplets, with links drawn between CDR3s whose pairwise similarity was above 0.82. The raw public data were reprocessed by TCRdb itself: fastp quality trimming at Q25, MiXCR clonotype calling, in-frame beta chains only. One record per CDR3 amino acid sequence lists the most common genes and DNA. The V and J calls were not made by the authors but by TCRdb's processing. The sample table lists approximately 30,000 distinct CDR3 sequences, around 9.3% of them with a count of one. The ten largest make up roughly 29% of the sample.

This clonotype has more than one count but fewer than ten. Its antigen remains unidentified. Nothing much larger sits one base from this clone, and base qualities are not available. The time point label corresponds to: blood at routine non-recurrence follow-up after resection. TCR sequencing used whole RNA extracted from tumor and nontumor lung tissue, or from cryopreserved PBMC samples, without cell sorting. Patients were selected for TCR sequencing only if sufficient RNA was available from at least two tumor regions. What the research found in general, with its limitations: Only 13 to 15 patients were included in the comparisons of baseline and follow-up blood repertoires. Additional single-cell paired TCR alpha and beta sequencing was considered necessary to confirm, at a functional level, the hypothesis that regional TCRs recognize regional mutations. Ubiquitous expanded tumor TCRs were detected in blood more often at tumor resection than at routine follow-up.

The CDR3, cysteine through phenylalanine, is 14 amino acids long. Left in the record is the CDR3 DNA by itself, 42 bases read in frame from the first base. CDR1 is given as SQVTM and CDR2 as ANQGSEA, both from the germline V gene. V ends up 5 bases short and J 7 bases short, with an unmatched junction base count of 9. The sequence was obtained from a female donor with early-stage non-small cell lung cancer. The input for sequencing was PBMCs, taken at follow-up. The chain is made from TRBV29-1 and TRBJ2-2; 8 bases in the junction line up with TRBD2. The DNA is TGCAGCGTTTCGATTGCGGGGGGAATCGGGGAGCTGTTTTTT. This is translated as CSVSIAGGIGELFF.